The text below deals with one TCR beta chain. Its specific antigen is unknown. Base qualities are not provided; no much larger clone lies one nucleotide away. The donors were healthy, HIV-negative adults who had no recently reported acute infections or vaccinations. Only Caucasian adults living in Nashville, Tennessee, USA were represented among the donors. CD4+ T cells were enriched by magnetic negative selection, after which naive cells were positively selected on CD45RA and the negative fraction was taken as the memory subset. After blood collection by leukapheresis, PBMCs were isolated using Ficoll-Histopaque density gradient centrifugation and then cryopreserved in the vapor phase of liquid nitrogen. Purity and quantity of every magnetically sorted T cell population were checked by analytical flow cytometry. Genomic DNA was isolated from every sorted fraction and measured by UV absorbance on a Nanodrop 2000c.

This specimen comes from a study of shared clonotypes between healthy human individuals (dated by TCRdb to about 2020). General notes on the study: A couple of women and a few men aged 18 to 49 years were included in the cohort. For each donor, CD4 naive and CD4 memory were each given three plates, CD8 naive was given two plates, and CD8 memory was given one plate. To estimate repertoire size and how much clonotype sharing occurs between individuals, the study deeply sequenced the blood TCR repertoires of five healthy adults. Libraries were prepared and TCR repertoires were sequenced by different laboratories using diverse techniques, in order to increase sequencing depth and limit assay-specific biases. Per donor, leukapheresis produced somewhere between about 0.9 and 10 billion PBMCs.

Using the deep immunoSEQ assay, multiplex PCR amplified TCR CDR3 regions from genomic DNA. For each cell subset, the extracted genomic DNA was distributed evenly across all wells of several immunoSEQ 96-well plates, and each plate served as one replicate. For sorted subsets, about 220 ng of genomic DNA, equivalent to 30,000 or so T cell genomes, went into each replicate PCR. Purified libraries were quantified with a Qubit 3.0 fluorometer, sized on a Bioanalyzer 2100, and re-quantified with the KAPA Library Quantification kit. Every immunoSEQ 96-well plate was sequenced on a dedicated single-read 150-cycle Illumina NextSeq 550 flow cell. The published analysis was carried out like this. Because only junctional sequences without quality scores were contained in the immunoSEQ output, filtering matching that applied to full-length reads could not be performed. To assign V/J genes and CDR3, sequences were annotated against IMGT germline references using PyIR, a Python wrapper for IgBLAST v1.9. Reads with weak V/J assignments (E-value above 1e-6), missing CDR3, stop codons, out-of-frame junctions, or ambiguous translated residues were removed. A V3J clonotype was defined by an identical inferred V gene, J gene, and CDR3 amino acid sequence. To compute the percentage overlap between repertoires, the number of shared unique clonotypes was divided by the size of the smaller repertoire. Three approaches were used to assess repertoire richness: RTK rarefaction, the Chao1 estimator, and Recon v2.1 estimates of unobserved clonotypes. For all TCRbeta clonotypes obtained by the gDNA method from a few donors, generation probabilities were computed with OLGA. Entries here come from immuneACCESS through TCRdb and include only in-frame sequences with V and J called. Some clones fail to appear in such tables; in the studies checked, an unresolved V gene covers under half of the shortfall, and the cause of the remainder is unknown. V and J calls and clone size are as listed in that table; D and trimming were resolved from the DNA. The sample table lists roughly 2,500,000 clones, over 85% of them with a count of one. In total, the top ten clones hold 0.35% to 0.45% of the sample.

Overall study outcomes, separate from this receptor: The small number of donors limited the genetic and exposure-history diversity represented. Pairwise subsampling led to the expectation that sequencing depth would affect the degree of clonotype sharing among donors. Compared with non-shared clonotypes, the clonotypes found in all four sorted-subset donors had higher generation probabilities. When four donors were compared, the shared fraction of clonotypes was 5% to 6.5% for naive CD4, roughly 3.4% for naive CD8, about 2.4% for memory CD4, and 0.35% to 0.4% for memory CD8. Sampling was limited to blood, and TCR repertoires in tissue likely differ from TCR repertoires in blood. Estimated clonotype richness was generally larger for naive than for memory subsets. Rarefaction of sorted-subset datasets indicated incomplete sequencing despite the large sequencing depth.

From cysteine to phenylalanine, the CDR3 is 13 amino acids long. Of all the DNA, just the CDR3 is kept, 39 bases in frame from base 1. The germline V gene sets CDR1 to SGHTA and CDR2 to FQGNSA. V drops 3 bases and J drops 4 bases, leaving 8 bases in between. This chain is built from TRBV7-2 and TRBJ2-3; the D gene could be either TRBD1 or TRBD2, each agreeing at 5 bases. This TCR derives from a young man in good health. Some clones in this sample may be carry-over from other donors' samples. Sequences were obtained from naive CD4+ T cells from PBMCs. The cell subset or site label corresponds to: CD45RA+ positively selected. Read as DNA, the sequence is TGTGCCAGCAGCTTGCTGGGGGCAGATACGCAGTATTTT. Translated, this is CASSLLGADTQYF.